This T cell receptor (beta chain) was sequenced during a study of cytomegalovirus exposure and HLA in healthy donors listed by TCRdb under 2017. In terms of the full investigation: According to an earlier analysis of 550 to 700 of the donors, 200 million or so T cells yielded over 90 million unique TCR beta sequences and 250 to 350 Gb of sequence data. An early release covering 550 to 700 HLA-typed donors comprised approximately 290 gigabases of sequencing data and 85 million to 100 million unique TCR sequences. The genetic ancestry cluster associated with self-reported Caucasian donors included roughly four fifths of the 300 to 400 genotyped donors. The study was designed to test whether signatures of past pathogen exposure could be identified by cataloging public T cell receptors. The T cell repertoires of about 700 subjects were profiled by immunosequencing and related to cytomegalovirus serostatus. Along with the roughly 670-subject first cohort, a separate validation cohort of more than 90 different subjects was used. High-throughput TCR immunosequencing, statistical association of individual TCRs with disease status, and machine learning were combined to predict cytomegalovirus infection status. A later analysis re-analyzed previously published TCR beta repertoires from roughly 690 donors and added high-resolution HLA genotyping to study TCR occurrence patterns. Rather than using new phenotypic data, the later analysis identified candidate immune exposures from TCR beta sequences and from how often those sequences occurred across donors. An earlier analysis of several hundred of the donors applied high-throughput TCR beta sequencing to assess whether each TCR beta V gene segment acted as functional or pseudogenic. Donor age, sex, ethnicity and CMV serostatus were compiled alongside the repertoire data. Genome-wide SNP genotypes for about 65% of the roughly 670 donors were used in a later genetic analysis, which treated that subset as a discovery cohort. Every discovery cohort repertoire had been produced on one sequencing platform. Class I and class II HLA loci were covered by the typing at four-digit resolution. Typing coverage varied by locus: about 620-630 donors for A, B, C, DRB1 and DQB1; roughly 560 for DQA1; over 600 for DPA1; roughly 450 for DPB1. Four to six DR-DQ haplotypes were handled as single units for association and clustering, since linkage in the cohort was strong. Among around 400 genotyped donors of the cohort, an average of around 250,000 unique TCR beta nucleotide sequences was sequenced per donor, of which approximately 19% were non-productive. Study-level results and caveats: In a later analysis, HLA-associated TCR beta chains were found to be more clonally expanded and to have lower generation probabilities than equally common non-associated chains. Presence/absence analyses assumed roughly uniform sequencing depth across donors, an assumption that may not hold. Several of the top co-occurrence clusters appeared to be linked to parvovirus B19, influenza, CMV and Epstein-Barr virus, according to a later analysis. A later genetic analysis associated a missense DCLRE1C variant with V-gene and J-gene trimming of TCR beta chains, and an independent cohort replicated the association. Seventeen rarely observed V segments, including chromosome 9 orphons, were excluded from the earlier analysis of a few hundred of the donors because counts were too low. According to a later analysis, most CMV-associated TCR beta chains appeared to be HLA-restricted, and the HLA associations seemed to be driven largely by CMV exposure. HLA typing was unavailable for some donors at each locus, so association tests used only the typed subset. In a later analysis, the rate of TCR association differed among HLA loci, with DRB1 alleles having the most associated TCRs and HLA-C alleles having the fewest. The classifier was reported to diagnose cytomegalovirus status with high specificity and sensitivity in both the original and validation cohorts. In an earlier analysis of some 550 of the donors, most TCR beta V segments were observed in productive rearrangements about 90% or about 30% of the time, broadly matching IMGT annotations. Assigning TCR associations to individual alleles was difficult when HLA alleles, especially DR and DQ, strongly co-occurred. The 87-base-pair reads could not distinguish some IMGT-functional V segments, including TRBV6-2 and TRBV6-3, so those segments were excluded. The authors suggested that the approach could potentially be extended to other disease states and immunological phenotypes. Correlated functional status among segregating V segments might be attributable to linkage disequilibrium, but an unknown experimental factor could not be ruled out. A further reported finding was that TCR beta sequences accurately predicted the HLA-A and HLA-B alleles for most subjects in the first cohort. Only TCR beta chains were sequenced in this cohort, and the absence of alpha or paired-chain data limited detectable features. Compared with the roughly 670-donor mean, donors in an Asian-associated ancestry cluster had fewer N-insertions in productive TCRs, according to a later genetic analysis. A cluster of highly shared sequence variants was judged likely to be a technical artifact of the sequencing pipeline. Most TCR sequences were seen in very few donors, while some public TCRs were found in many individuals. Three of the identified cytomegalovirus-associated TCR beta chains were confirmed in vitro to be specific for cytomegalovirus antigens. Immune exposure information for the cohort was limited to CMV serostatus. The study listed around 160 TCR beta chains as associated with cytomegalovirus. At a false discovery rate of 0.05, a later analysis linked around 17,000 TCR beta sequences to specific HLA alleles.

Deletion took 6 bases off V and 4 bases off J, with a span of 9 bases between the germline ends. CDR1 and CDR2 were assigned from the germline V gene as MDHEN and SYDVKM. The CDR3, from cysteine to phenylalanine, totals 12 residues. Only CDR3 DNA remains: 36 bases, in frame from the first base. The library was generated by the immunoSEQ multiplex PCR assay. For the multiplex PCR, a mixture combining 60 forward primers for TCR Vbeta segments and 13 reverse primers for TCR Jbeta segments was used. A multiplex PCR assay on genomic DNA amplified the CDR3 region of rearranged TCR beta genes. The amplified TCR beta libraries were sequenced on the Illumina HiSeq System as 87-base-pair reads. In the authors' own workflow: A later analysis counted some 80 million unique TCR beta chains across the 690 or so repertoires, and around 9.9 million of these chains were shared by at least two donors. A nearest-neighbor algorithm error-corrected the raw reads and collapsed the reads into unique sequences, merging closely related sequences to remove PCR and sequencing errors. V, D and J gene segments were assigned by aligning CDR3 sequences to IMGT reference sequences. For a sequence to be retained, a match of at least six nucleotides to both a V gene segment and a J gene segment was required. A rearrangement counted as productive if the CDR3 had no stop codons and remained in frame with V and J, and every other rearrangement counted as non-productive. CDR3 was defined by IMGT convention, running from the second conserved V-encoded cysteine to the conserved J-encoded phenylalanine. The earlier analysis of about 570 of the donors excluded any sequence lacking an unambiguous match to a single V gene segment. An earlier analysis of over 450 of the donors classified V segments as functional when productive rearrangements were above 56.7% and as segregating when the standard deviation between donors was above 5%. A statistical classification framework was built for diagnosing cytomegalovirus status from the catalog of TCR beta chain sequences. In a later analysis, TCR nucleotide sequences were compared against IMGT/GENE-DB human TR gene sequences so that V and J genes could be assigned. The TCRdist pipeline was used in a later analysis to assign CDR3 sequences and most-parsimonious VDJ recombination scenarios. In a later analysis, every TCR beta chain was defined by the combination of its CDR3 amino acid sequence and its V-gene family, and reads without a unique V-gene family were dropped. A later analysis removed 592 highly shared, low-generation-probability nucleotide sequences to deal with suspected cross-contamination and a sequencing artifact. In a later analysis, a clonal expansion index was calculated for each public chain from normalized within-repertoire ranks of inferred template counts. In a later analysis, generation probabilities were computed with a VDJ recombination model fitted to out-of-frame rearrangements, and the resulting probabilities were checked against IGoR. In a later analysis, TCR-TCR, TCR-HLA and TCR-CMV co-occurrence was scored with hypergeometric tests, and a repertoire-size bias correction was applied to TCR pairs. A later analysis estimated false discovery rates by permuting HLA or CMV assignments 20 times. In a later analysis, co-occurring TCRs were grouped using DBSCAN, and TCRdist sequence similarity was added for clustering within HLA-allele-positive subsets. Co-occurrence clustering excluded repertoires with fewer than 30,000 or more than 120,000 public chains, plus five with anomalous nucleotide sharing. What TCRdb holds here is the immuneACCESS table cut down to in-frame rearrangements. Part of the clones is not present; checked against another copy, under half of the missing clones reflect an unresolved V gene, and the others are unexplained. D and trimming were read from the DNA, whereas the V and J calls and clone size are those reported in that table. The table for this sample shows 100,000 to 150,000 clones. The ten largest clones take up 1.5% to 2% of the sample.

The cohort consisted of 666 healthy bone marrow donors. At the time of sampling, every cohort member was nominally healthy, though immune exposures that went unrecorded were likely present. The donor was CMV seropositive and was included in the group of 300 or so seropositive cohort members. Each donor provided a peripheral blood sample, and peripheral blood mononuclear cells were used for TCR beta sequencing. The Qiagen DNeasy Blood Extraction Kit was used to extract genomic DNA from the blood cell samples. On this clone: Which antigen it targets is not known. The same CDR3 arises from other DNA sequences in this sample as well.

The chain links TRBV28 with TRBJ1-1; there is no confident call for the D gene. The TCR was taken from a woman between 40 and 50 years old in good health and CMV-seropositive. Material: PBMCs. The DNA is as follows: TGTGCCAGCAGCCCTCGAGTCACTGAAGCTTTCTTT. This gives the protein CASSPRVTEAFF.